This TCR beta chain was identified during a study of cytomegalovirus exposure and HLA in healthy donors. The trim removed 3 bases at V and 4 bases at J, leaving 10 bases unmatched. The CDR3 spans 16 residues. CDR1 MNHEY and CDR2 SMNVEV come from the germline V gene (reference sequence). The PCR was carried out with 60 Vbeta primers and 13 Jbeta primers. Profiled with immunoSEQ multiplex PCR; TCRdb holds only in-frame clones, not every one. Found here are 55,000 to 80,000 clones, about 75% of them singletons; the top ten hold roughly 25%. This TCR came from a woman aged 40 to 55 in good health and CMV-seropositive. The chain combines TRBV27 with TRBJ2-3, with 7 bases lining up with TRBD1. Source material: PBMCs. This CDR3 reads CASSFSGTVEADTQYF. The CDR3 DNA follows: TGTGCCAGCAGTTTTTCCGGGACAGTGGAGGCAGATACGCAGTATTTT.